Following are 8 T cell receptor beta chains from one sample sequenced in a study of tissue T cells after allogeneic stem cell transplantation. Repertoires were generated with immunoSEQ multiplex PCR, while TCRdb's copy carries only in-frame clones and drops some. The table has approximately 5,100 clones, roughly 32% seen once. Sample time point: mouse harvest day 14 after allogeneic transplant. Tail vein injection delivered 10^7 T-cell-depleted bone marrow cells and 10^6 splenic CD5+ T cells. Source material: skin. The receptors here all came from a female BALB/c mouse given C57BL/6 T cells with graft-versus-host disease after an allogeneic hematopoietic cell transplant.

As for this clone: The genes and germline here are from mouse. The covered CDR3 bases are TGTGCCAGCAGACGGACAGGGTATAACTCCGACTACACC. Its protein is CASRRTGYNSDYT. The CDR3 as a whole reads CASRRTGYNSDYTF. J is TRBJ1-2 and V is TRBV26; TRBD1 matches at 8 bases. Read coverage stops 1 residue before the CDR3 terminus; the germline J gene supplies the remainder. The CDR3 runs 14 residues. The germline V gene has CDR1 KGHPV and CDR2 FQNQEV (reference sequence). The V segment lost 6 bases and the J segment 2 bases; nucleotides outside the gene matches: 5.

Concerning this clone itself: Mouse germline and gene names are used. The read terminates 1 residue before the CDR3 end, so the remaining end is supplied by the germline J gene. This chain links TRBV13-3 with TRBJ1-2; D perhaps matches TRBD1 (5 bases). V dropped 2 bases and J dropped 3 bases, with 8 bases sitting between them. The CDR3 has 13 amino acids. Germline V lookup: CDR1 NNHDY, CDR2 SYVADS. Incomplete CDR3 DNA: TGTGCCAGCAGTGACTGGGGGGACTCCGACTACACC. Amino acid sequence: CASSDWGDSDYT. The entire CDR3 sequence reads CASSDWGDSDYTF.

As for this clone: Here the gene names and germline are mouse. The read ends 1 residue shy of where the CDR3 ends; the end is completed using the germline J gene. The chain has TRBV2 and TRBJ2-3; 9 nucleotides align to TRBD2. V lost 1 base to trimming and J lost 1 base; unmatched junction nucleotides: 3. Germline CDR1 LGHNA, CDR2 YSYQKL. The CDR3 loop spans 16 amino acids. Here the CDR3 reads CASSQVGGRGAETLYF. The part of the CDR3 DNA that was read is TGTGCCAGCAGCCAAGTGGGGGGGCGAGGTGCAGAAACGCTGTAT.

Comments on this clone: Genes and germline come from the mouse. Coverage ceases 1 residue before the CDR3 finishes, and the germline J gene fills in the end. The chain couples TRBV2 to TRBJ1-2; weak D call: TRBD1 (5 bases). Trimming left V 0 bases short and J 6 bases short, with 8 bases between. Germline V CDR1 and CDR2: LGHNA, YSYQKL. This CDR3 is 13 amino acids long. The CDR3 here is CASSQDRGADYTF. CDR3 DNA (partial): TGTGCCAGCAGCCAAGATCGGGGCGCCGACTACACC.

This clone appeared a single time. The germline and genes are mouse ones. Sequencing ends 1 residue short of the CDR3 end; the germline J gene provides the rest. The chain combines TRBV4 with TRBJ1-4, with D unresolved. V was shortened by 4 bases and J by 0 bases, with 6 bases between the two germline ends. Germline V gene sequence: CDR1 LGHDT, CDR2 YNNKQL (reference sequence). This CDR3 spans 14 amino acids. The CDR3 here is CASSLQLSNERLFF. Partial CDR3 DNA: TGTGCCAGCAGCTTACAGCTTTCCAACGAAAGATTATTT.

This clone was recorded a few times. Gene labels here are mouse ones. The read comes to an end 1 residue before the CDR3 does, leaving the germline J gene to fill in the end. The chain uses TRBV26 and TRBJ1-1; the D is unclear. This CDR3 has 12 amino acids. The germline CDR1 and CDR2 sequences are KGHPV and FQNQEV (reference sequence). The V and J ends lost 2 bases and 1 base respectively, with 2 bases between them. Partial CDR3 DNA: TGTGCCAGCAGTCTGCAAAACACAGAAGTCTTC. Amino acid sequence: CASSLQNTEVF. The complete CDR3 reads CASSLQNTEVFF.

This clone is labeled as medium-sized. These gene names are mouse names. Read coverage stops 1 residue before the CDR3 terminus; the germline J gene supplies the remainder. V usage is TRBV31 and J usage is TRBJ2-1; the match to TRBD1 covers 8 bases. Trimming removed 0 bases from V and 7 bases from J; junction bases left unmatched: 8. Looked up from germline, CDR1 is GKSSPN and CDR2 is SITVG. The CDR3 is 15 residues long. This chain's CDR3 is CAWSLATGGGAEQFF. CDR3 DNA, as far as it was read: TGTGCCTGGAGTCTAGCCACAGGGGGTGGGGCTGAGCAGTTC.

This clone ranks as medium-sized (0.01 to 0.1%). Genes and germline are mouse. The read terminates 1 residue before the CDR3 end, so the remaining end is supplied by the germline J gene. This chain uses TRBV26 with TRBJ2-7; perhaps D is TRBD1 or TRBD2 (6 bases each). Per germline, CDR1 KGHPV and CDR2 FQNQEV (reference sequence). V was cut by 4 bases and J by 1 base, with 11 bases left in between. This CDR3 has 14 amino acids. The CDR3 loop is CASSHGGRSYEQYF. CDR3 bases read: TGTGCCAGCAGTCATGGGGGCCGGTCCTATGAACAGTAC.